A single sample is the source of the 20 T cell receptor beta chains below, sequenced in a study of blood T cells in healthy people across ages. The authors ran a second PCR of 7 to 11 cycles using a sample-barcoded 5' primer and a J-beta primer mix. One entry per CDR3 protein, called by TCRdb with MiXCR from the 5' RACE reads. The table lists about 1.6 million distinct CDR3 sequences, 30% to 35% of them singletons, with approximately 11% in the top ten. The source material was blood. Receptors were obtained from a woman aged 25 to 39 in good health.

This clonotype was recorded once. The chain carries TRBV14 and TRBJ1-2; the D is unclear. Germline-derived CDR1 and CDR2 are SGHDN and FVKESK. The V end lost 3 bases, the J end lost 6 bases, and 11 bases lay between the germline ends. The CDR3 runs to 13 residues. The CDR3 loop reads CASSHLEMNGYTF. CDR3 in DNA: TGTGCCAGCAGCCACCTCGAAATGAATGGCTACACCTTC.

This clonotype was found a few times. The V gene is TRBV6-5, the J gene TRBJ2-1; maybe TRBD1 (5 bases). This CDR3 has 15 residues. The V end lost 0 bases, the J end lost 3 bases, and 9 bases lay between the germline ends. Per germline, CDR1 MNHEY and CDR2 SVGAGI. CDR3 loop: CASSYSGPFYNEQFF. Here the CDR3 DNA reads TGTGCCAGCAGTTACTCGGGGCCCTTCTACAATGAGCAGTTCTTC.

This clonotype was seen only a few times. This chain links TRBV10-3 with TRBJ2-3; 8 bases line up with TRBD2. V dropped 6 bases and J dropped 7; count of bases not matched to a gene: 6. Germline loops: CDR1 ENHRY, CDR2 SYGVKD. The CDR3 runs to 13 residues. The CDR3 DNA is TGTGCCATCAGCAGTGGCGGGAGGAATACGCAGTATTTT. Translation: CAISSGGRNTQYF.

This clonotype was observed a handful of times. The chain recombines TRBV4-1 with TRBJ1-5, with D uncertain. The CDR3 contains 15 residues. The germline V and J ends were trimmed by 0 bases and 4 bases, with 10 bases remaining between them. Germline CDR1 MGHRA, CDR2 YSYEKL. CDR3 sequence: CASSQETSRNQPQHF. CDR3 bases: TGCGCCAGCAGCCAAGAAACGTCGCGAAATCAGCCCCAGCATTTT.

In its sample, this clonotype was seen a few times. The chain recombines TRBV18 with TRBJ1-2, with 7 bases matching TRBD1. The CDR3 consists of 14 residues. Losses at the gene ends were 3 bases for V and 6 bases for J; bases not matched to a gene: 7. The V gene's germline CDR1 is KGHSH and CDR2 LQKENI. CDR3 nucleotide sequence: TGTGCCAGCTCACCCGACAGGGTCGAAGATGGCTACACCTTC. It yields the protein CASSPDRVEDGYTF.

A remark on this clonotype: At one of its ends the junction is not consistent with the germline gene, which may arise from a read error. This chain uses TRBV11-2 with TRBJ2-1; TRBD2 matches 7 bases. The CDR3 runs to 19 residues. In germline, CDR1 is SGHAT, CDR2 FQNNGV. CDR3 DNA: TGTGCCCGCAGCTCCCGGGACTACCAATCCTTCTCACCCTACAATGAGCAGTTCTTC. As protein: CARSSRDYQSFSPYNEQFF.

In this sample, this clonotype turned up a few times. This chain's CDR3 is CASRPRRGIDDEQFF. The CDR3 nucleotides read TGCGCCAGCAGACCAAGGCGGGGGATAGACGATGAGCAGTTCTTC. The J gene is TRBJ2-1, the V gene TRBV5-1; TRBD2 agrees at 7 bases. This CDR3 is built from 15 residues. In germline, CDR1 is SGHRS, CDR2 YFSETQ. V lost 5 bases to trimming and J lost 8 bases; unmatched junction nucleotides: 13.

This CDR3 is CSARVGLVPEQFF. The CDR3 DNA sequence: TGCAGTGCTAGAGTGGGACTAGTTCCTGAGCAGTTCTTC. The chain carries TRBV20-1 and TRBJ2-1; 8 positions match TRBD2. This CDR3 region has 13 residues. CDR1 is DFQATT, CDR2 SNEGSKA, per germline (reference sequence). V shed 1 base, J shed 9 bases, and the junction held 5 bases outside the gene matches.

This clonotype was recorded a few times. V is TRBV6-2 or TRBV6-3 and J is TRBJ2-7; D might be TRBD1 (5 bases). The CDR3 has 14 residues. Germline V lookup: CDR1 MNHEY, CDR2 SVGEGT. V was pared by 6 bases and J by 0 bases, with 12 bases between. The DNA of the CDR3 is TGTGCCAGCAGCTTACAGGAGAGCTCCTACGAGCAGTACTTC. Translation gives CASSLQESSYEQYF.

This clonotype was seen only a few times. The CDR3 here is CASRPISKETQYF. The CDR3 DNA is TGCGCCAGCAGACCTATCTCGAAAGAGACCCAGTACTTC. The chain recombines TRBV5-1 with TRBJ2-5, with unresolved D. The CDR3 sequence is 13 residues long. The V gene lost 5 bases and the J gene lost 3 bases, with 11 bases spanning the gap. CDR1 is SGHRS and CDR2 is YFSETQ in the germline V gene.

This clonotype was counted between two and nine times. The chain uses TRBV5-1 and TRBJ2-7; tentative D call: TRBD1 (6 bases). V gave up 2 bases and J gave up 0 bases, with 15 bases separating them. CDR3 length equals 16 residues. CDR1 is SGHRS and CDR2 is YFSETQ in the germline V gene. The CDR3 reads CASSFNPTGSSYEQYF. The CDR3 coding sequence is TGCGCCAGCAGCTTTAACCCTACAGGGAGCTCCTACGAGCAGTACTTC. Supplemented by reference TRBV5-1 and TRBJ2-7, the full variable domain reads KAGVTQTPRYLIKTRGQQVTLSCSPISGHRSVSWYQQTPGQGLQFLFEYFSETQRNKGNFPGRFSGRQFSNSRSEMNVSTLELGDSALYLCASSFNPTGSSYEQYFGPGTRLTVT.

The rearrangement links TRBV7-9 to TRBJ1-1; D is ambiguous. With 7 bases removed from V and 0 bases from J, the gap between germline ends came to 9 bases. The CDR3 consists of 13 residues. The germline V gene encodes CDR1 SEHNR and CDR2 FQNEAQ (reference sequence). In nucleotides, the CDR3 is TGTGCCAGCAATTGGGTCCTGAACACTGAAGCTTTCTTT. It yields the protein CASNWVLNTEAFF. Looking up the rest from reference TRBV7-9 and TRBJ1-1 gives the full variable domain: DTGVSQNPRHKITKRGQNVTFRCDPISEHNRLYWYRQTLGQGPEFLTYFQNEAQLEKSRLLSDRFSAERPKGSFSTLEIQRTEQGDSAMYLCASNWVLNTEAFFGQGTRLTVV.

The chain combines TRBV28 with TRBJ2-5; D is perhaps TRBD1 (5 bases). The J call may be faulty, since TRBJ2-7 better matches the DNA end. The CDR3 is made up of 16 amino acids. Germline CDR1 MDHEN, CDR2 SYDVKM. The CDR3 spells CASSLFTETATYEQYF. The CDR3, as DNA: TGTGCCAGCAGTTTATTTACTGAGACAGCAACCTACGAGCAGTACTTC.

The genes are TRBV6-1 and TRBJ2-7; TRBD1 is a possible D gene (6 bases). Germline values: CDR1 MNHNS, CDR2 SASEGT. V lost 7 bases to trimming and J lost 0 bases, with 13 bases between them. CDR3 length equals 14 residues. The CDR3 DNA sequence: TGTGCCAGCAAAGGGGGTTTTAGCTCCTACGAGCAGTACTTC. Residues: CASKGGFSSYEQYF.

This clonotype was detected ten times or more. J is TRBJ2-1 and V is TRBV7-7, with D maybe TRBD2 (7 bases). CDR1 SSHAT and CDR2 FNYEAQ come from the germline V gene (reference sequence). Trimming cost V 5 bases and J 3 bases, with 14 bases left between them. CDR3 length: 15 residues. The CDR3 region is CASSPGGLLYNEQFF. The CDR3 nucleotides read TGTGCCAGCAGCCCCGGGGGGCTCCTCTACAATGAGCAGTTCTTC.

This clonotype was counted ten times or more. The rearrangement uses TRBV28 and TRBJ2-7, with TRBD1 matching over 10 bases. Germline CDR1 MDHEN, CDR2 SYDVKM. CDR3 size: 14 residues. Trimming cost V 6 bases and J 0 bases; bases outside gene matches: 2. The DNA of the CDR3 is TGTGCCAGCAGGGGACAGGGGAGCTCCTACGAGCAGTACTTC. It translates to CASRGQGSSYEQYF.

The genes are TRBV20-1 and TRBJ2-2; 9 positions agree with TRBD1. Germline loops: CDR1 DFQATT, CDR2 SNEGSKA (reference sequence). Trimming at V came to 0 bases and at J to 6 bases, leaving 8 bases not matched to a gene. The CDR3 is made up of 16 amino acids. The CDR3 DNA reads TGCAGTGCTAGAGATAGAGGGACAGGGAGGGCCGGGGAGCTGTTTTTT. This sequence encodes CSARDRGTGRAGELFF.

The chain uses TRBV20-1 and TRBJ2-5, with D possibly being TRBD2 (6 bases). V lost 5 bases and J lost 5, with 15 bases in between. Germline values: CDR1 DFQATT, CDR2 SNEGSKA (reference sequence). This CDR3 region has 13 residues. DNA of the CDR3: TGCAGTGCTGGGAGGTCGTGGGGGGAGACCCAGTACTTC. It specifies CSAGRSWGETQYF.

The table lists this clonotype with a few counts. This chain connects TRBV20-1 to TRBJ1-1; no clear D gene. The CDR3 spans 13 residues. V was trimmed by 2 bases and J by 5 bases, leaving 12 bases between them. Germline CDR1 and CDR2: DFQATT and SNEGSKA (reference sequence). The CDR3 spells CSARQSQRTEAFF. CDR3 bases: TGCAGTGCTAGACAGTCCCAGCGGACTGAAGCTTTCTTT.

The genes are TRBV6-1 and TRBJ1-1; D is uncertain. CDR3 length equals 11 residues. Germline CDR1 and CDR2: MNHNS and SASEGT. V gave up 6 bases and J gave up 7 bases, with 9 bases separating them. The CDR3 protein is CASSDLIEAFF. As DNA, the CDR3 is TGTGCCAGCAGCGACCTCATTGAAGCTTTCTTT.